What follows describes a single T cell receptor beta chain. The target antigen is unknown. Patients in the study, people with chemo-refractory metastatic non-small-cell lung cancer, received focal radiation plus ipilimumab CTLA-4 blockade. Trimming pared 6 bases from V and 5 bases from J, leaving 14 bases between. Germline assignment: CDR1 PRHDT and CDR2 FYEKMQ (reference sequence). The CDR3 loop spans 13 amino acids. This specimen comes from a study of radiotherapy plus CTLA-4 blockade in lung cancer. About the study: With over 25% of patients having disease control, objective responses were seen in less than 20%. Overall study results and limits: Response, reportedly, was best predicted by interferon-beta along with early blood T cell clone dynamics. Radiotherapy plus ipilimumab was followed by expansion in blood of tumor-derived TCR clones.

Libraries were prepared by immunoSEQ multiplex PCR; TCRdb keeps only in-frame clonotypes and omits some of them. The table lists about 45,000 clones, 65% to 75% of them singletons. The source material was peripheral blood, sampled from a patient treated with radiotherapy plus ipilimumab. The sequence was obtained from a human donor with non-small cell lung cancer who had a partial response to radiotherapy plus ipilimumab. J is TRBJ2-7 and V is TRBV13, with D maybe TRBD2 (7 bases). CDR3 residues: CASRPPGGHEQYF. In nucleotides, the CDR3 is TGTGCCAGCAGACCTCCCGGGGGGCACGAGCAGTACTTC.